This T cell receptor (beta chain) emerged from a study of blood T cell repertoires in COVID-19. Overall study context: Samples of COVID-19 (acute and convalescent) were obtained from the United States, Italy and Spain.

CDR3 length: 17 amino acids. The V gene's germline CDR1 is MDHEN and CDR2 SYDVKM. Comments on this clone: The junction departs from germline at one end; a sequencing error may be responsible.

Seattle's enrolled individuals joined amid active infection and were then monitored longitudinally. Here immunoSEQ multiplex PCR was the method, and the copy in TCRdb shows in-frame clones only, minus some. The sample lists roughly 150,000 clones, roughly 93% seen once, with 4.5% to 5% in the top ten. The TCR sequence derives from a man younger than 35 with COVID-19, enrolled during active disease. Sequencing was performed on peripheral blood. The V and J genes are TRBV28 and TRBJ1-4, with a tentative D call TRBD1 (6 bases). In DNA form, the CDR3 reads TGTGCCAGCAGGTTATCAACAGGGTGGGCATTGGATGAAAAACTGTTTTTT. Protein product: CASRLSTGWALDEKLFF. Supplemented by reference TRBV28 and TRBJ1-4, the full variable domain reads DVKVTQSSRYLVKRTGEKVFLECVQDMDHENMFWYRQDPGLGLRLIYFSYDVKMKEKGDIPEGYSVSREKKERFSLILESASTNQTSMYLCASRLSTGWALDEKLFFGSGTQLSVL.